This T cell receptor (beta chain) was obtained from a study of T cell responses to AZD1222 COVID-19 vaccine. Findings of the study overall: Elevations in Spike-specific TCR breadth and depth followed administration of two AZD1222 doses.

The method was immunoSEQ multiplex PCR; TCRdb's version includes in-frame clones alone and lacks a portion of them. The sample contains around 110,000 clones, about 90% of which appear only once. V lost 7 bases, J lost 5 bases, and 11 bases stayed unmatched. The V gene's germline CDR1 is ENHRY and CDR2 SYGVKD. This CDR3 is 15 amino acids long. This clone has just one count. Its antigen remains unidentified. Here the sequenced sample was peripheral blood, taken 28 days after the second AZD1222 dose. J is TRBJ1-5 and V is TRBV10-3; 7 bases match TRBD1. This receptor was identified in an adult who received the AZD1222 COVID-19 vaccine. In DNA form, the CDR3 reads TGTGCCATCATGGTGAGACAGGGTTTAGATCAGCCCCAGCATTTT. Its protein is CAIMVRQGLDQPQHF.